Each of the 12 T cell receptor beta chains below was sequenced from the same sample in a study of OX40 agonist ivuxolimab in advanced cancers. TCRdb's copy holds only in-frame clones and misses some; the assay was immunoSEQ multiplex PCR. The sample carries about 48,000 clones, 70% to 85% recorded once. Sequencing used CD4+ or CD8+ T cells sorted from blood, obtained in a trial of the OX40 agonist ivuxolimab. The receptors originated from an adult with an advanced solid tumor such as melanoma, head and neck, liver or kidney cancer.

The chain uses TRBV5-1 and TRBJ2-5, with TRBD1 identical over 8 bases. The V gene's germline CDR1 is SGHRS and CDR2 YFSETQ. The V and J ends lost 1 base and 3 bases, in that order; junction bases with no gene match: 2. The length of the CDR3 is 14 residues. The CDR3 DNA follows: TGCGCCAGCAGCTTGCGACAGGGGAAAGAGACCCAGTACTTC. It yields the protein CASSLRQGKETQYF.

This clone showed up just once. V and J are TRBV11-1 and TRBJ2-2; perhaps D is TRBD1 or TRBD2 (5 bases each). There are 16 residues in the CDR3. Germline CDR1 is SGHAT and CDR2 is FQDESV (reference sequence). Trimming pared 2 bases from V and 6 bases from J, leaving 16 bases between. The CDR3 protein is CASSLQRGRGPGELFF. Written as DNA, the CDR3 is TGTGCCAGCAGCTTACAACGGGGACGAGGCCCCGGGGAGCTGTTTTTT.

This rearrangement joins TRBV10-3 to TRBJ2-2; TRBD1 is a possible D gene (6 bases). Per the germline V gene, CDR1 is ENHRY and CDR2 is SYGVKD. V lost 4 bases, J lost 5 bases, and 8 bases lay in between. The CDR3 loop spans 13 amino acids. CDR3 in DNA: TGTGCCATCAGTGGTACAGGGACCGGGGAGCTGTTTTTT. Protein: CAISGTGTGELFF.

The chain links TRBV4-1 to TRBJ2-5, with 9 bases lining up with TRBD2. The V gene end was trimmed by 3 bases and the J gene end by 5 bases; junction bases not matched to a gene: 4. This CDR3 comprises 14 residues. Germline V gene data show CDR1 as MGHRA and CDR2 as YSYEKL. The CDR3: CASSQRGGLETQYF. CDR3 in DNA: TGCGCCAGCAGCCAGCGGGGGGGCCTTGAGACCCAGTACTTC.

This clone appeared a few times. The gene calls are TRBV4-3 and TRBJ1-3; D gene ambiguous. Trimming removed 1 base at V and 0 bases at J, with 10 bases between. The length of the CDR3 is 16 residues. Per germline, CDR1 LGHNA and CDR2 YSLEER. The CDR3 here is CASSQGYRSSGNTIYF. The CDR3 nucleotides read TGCGCCAGCAGCCAAGGGTACCGTAGCTCTGGAAACACCATATATTTT.

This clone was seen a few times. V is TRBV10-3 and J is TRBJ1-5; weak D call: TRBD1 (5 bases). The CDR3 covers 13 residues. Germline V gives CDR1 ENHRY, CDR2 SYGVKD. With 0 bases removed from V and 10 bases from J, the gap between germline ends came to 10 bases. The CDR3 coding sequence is TGTGCCATCAGTGAGTCGTCGGGACCACCCCAGCATTTT. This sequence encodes CAISESSGPPQHF.

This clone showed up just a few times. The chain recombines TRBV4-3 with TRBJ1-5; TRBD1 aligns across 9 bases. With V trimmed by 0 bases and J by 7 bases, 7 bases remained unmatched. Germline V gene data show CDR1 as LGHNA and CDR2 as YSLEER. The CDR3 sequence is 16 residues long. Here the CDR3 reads CASSQDADRGEQPQHF. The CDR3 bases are TGCGCCAGCAGCCAAGATGCGGACAGGGGAGAGCAGCCCCAGCATTTT.

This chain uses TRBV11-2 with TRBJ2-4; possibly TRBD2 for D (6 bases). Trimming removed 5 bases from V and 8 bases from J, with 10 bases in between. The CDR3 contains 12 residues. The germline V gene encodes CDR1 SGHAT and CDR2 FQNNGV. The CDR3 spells CASSPGDYIQYF. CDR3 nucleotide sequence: TGTGCCAGCAGCCCGGGAGATTACATTCAGTACTTC. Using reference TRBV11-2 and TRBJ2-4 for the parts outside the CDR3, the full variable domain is EAGVAQSPRYKIIEKRQSVAFWCNPISGHATLYWYQQILGQGPKLLIQFQNNGVVDDSQLPKDRFSAERLKGVDSTLKIQPAKLEDSAVYLCASSPGDYIQYFGAGTRLSVL.

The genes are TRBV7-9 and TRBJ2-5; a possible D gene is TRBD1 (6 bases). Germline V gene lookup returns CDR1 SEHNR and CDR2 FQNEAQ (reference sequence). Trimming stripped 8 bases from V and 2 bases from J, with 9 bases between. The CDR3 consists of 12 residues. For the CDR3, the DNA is TGTGCCAGCGGGGGCAGGCAAGAGACCCAGTACTTC. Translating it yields CASGGRQETQYF.

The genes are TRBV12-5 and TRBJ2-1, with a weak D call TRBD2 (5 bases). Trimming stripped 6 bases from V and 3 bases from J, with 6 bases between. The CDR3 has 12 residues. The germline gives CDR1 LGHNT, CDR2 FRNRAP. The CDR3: CASGDYYNEQFF. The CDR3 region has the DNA TGTGCTAGTGGAGACTACTACAATGAGCAGTTCTTC.

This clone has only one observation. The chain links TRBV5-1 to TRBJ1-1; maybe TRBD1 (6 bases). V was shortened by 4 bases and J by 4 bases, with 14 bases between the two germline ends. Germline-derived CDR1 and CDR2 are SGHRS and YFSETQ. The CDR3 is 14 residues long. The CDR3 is CASSSTTGSTEAFF. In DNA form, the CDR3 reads TGCGCCAGCAGCAGCACAACAGGGTCCACTGAAGCTTTCTTT.

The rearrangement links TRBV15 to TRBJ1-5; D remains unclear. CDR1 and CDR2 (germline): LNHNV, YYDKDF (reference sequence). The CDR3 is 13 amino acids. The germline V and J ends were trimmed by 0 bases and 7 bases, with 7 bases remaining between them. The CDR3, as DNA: TGTGCCACCAGCAGAGATCTAAGCCAGCCCCAGCATTTT. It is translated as CATSRDLSQPQHF.